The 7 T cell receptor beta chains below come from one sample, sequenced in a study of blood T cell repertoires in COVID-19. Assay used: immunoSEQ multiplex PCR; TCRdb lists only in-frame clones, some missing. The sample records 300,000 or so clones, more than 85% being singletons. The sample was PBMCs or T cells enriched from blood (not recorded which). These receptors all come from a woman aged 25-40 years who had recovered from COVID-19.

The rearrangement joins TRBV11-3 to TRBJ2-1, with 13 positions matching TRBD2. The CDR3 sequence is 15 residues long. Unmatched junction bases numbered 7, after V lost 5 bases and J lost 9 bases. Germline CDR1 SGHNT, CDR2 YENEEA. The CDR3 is CASSATSGGAVEQFF. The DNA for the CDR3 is TGTGCCAGCAGCGCTACTAGCGGGGGGGCCGTTGAGCAGTTCTTC.

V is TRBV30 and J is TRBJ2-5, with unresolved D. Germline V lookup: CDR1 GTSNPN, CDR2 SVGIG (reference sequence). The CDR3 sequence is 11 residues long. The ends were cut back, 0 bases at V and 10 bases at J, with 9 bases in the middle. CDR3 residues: CAWSVMADQYF. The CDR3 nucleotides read TGTGCCTGGAGTGTTATGGCGGACCAGTACTTC.

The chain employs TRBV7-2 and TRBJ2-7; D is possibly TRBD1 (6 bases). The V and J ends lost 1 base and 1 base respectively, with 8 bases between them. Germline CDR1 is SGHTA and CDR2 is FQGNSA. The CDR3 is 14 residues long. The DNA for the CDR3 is TGTGCCAGCAGCTTAGTGGGGGCTTCCTACGAGCAGTACTTC. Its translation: CASSLVGASYEQYF.

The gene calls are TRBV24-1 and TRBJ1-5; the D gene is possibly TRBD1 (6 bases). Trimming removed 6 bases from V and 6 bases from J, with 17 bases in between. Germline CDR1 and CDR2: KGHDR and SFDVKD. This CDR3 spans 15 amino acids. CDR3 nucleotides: TGTGCCACCAGTTCCGGGACATTTGAGAGTCAGCCCCAGCATTTT. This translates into CATSSGTFESQPQHF.

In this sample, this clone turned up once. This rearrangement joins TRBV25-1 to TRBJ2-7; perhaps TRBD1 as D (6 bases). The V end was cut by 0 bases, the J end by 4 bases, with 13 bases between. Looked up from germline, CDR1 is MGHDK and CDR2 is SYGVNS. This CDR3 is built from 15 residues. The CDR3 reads CASSEYEGRGYEQYF. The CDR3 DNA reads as TGTGCCAGCAGTGAATATGAAGGCAGGGGATACGAGCAGTACTTC.

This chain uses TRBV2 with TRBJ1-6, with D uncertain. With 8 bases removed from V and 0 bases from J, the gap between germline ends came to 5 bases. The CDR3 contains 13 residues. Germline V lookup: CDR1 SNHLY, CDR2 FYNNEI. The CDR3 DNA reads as TGTGCCAGCCACATCTCCTATAATTCACCCCTCCACTTT. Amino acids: CASHISYNSPLHF.

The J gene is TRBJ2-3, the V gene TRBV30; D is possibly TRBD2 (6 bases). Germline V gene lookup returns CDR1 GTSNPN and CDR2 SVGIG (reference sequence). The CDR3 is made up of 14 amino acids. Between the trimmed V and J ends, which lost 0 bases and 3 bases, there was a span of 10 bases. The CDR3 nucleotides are TGTGCCTGGAGTGTACCTGGGGGGACAGATACGCAGTATTTT. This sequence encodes CAWSVPGGTDTQYF.